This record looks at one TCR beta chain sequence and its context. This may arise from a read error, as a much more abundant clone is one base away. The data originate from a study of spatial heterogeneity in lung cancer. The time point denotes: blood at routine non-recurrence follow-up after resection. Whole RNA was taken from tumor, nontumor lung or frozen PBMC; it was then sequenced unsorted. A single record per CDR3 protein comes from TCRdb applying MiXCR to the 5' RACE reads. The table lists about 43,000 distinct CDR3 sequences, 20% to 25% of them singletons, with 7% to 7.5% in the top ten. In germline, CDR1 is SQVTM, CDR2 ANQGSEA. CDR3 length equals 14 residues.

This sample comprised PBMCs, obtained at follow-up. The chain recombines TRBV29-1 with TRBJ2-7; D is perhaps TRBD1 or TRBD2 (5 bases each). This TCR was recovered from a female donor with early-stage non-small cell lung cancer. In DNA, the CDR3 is TGCAGATCCCCCCGCGCAGGGAGTCCCCACGAGCAGTACGTC. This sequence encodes CRSPRAGSPHEQYV.